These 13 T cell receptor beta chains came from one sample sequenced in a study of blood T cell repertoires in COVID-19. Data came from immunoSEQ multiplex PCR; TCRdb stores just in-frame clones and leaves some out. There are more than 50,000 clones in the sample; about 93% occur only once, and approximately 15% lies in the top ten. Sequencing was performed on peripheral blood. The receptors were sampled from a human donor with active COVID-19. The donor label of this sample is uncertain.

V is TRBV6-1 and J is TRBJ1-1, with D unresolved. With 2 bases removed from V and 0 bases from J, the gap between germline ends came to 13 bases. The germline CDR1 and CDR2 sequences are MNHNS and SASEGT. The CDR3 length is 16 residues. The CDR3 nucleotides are TGTGCCAGCAGTGAACTCCCTTCGGCGGTGAACACTGAAGCTTTCTTT. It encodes CASSELPSAVNTEAFF.

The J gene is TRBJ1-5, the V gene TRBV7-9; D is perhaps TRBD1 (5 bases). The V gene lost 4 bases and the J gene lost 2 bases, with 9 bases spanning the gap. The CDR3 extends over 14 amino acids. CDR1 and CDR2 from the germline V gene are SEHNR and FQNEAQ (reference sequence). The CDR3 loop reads CASSSGGGNQPQHF. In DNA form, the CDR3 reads TGTGCCAGCAGCTCGGGGGGGGGCAATCAGCCCCAGCATTTT.

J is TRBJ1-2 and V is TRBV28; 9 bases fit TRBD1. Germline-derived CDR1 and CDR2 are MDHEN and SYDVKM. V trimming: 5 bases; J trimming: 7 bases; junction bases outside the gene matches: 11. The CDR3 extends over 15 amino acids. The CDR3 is CASSMGGQGSPGYTF. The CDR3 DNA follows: TGTGCCAGCAGTATGGGGGGACAGGGATCTCCTGGCTACACCTTC.

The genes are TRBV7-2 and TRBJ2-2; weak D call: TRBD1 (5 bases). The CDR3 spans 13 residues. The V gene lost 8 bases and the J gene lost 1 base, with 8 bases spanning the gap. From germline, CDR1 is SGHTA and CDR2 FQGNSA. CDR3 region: CASGQGNTGELFF. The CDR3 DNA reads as TGTGCCAGCGGGCAGGGGAACACCGGGGAGCTGTTTTTT.

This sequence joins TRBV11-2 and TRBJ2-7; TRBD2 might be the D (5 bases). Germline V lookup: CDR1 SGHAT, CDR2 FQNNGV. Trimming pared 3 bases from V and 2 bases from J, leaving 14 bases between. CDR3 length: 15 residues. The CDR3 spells CASSLTTRGPYEQYF. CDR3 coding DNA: TGTGCCAGCAGCTTGACCACTAGAGGGCCCTACGAGCAGTACTTC.

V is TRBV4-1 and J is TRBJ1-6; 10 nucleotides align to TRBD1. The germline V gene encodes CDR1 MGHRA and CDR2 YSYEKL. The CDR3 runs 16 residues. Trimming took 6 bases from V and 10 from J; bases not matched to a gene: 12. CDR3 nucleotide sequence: TGCGCCAGCAGTTCCGTCTTAGGGACAGGGGACTCACCCCTCCACTTT. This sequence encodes CASSSVLGTGDSPLHF.

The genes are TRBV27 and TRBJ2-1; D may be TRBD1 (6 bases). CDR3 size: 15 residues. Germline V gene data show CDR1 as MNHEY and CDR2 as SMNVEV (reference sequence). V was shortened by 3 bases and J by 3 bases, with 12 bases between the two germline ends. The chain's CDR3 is CASSFRDTGYNEQFF. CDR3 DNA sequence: TGTGCCAGCAGTTTCCGGGACACTGGCTACAATGAGCAGTTCTTC.

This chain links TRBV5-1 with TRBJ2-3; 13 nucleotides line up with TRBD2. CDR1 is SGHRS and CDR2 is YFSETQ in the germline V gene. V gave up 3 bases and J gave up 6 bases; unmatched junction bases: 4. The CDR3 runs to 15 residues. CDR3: CASSSTSGGSDTQYF. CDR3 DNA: TGCGCCAGCAGCTCGACTAGCGGGGGGTCCGATACGCAGTATTTT.

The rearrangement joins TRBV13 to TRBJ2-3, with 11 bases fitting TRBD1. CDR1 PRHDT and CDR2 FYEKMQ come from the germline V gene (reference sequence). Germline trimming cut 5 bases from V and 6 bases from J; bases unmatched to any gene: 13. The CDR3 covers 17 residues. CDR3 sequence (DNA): TGTGCCAGCAGCCGAGGGACGGGACAGGGGGTTCGGGATACGCAGTATTTT. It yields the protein CASSRGTGQGVRDTQYF.

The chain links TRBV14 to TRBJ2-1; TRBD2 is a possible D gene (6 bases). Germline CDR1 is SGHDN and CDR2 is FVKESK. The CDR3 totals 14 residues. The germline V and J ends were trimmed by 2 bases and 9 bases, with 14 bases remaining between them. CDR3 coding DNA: TGTGCCAGCAGCCAAAAGCGGGTCCTTAGTGAGCAGTTCTTC. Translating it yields CASSQKRVLSEQFF.

CDR3 protein: CASSQGSSNFGNTEAFF. The CDR3 DNA reads TGCGCCAGCAGCCAAGGGAGCAGCAATTTCGGGAACACTGAAGCTTTCTTT. The V call is TRBV4-3, the J call TRBJ1-1; D unresolved. The CDR3 runs 17 residues. CDR1 is LGHNA and CDR2 is YSLEER in the germline V gene. V was cut by 1 base and J by 1 base, with 16 bases left in between.

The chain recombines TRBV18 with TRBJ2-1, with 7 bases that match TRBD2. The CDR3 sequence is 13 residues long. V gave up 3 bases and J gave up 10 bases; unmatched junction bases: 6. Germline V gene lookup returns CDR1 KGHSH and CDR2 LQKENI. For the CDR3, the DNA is TGTGCCAGCTCACCTGGACTAGTACTGGAGCAGTTCTTC. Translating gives CASSPGLVLEQFF.

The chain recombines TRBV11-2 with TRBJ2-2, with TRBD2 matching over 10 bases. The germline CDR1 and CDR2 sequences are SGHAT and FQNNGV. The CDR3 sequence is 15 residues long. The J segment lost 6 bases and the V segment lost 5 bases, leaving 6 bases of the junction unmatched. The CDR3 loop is CASSPAGGPSGELFF. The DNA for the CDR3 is TGTGCCAGCAGCCCAGCGGGAGGGCCCTCCGGGGAGCTGTTTTTT.